The entry that follows covers one T cell receptor beta chain sequence. Its target is unknown. This sample stems from a study of cytomegalovirus exposure and HLA in healthy donors. Study-level results: Most CMV-associated TCR beta chains appeared HLA-restricted in a later analysis.

Amplification used 60 Vbeta primers and 13 Jbeta primers. TCRdb keeps only in-frame clones here, not all; method: immunoSEQ multiplex PCR. The sample records around 67,000 clones, 75% to 80% being singletons. Sequencing used PBMCs. The sequence was collected from a man younger than 35 in good health and CMV-seropositive.

CDR3 amino acids: CASSDDTINSPLHF. In nucleotides, the CDR3 is TGTGCCAGCAGTGATGACACGATTAATTCACCCCTCCACTTT. This chain uses TRBV27 with TRBJ1-6; no clear D gene. Between the trimmed V and J ends, which lost 5 bases and 6 bases, there was a span of 11 bases. Germline assignment: CDR1 MNHEY and CDR2 SMNVEV (reference sequence). CDR3 length equals 14 residues.